The 20 T cell receptor beta chains reported below all come from one sample, sequenced in a study of blood T cell repertoires in COVID-19 (dated by TCRdb to 2020 to 2021). The library was prepared using the immunoSEQ multiplex PCR assay. The table was pulled from immuneACCESS by TCRdb, which kept in-frame rearrangements only. Such tables lose some clones; where checked, under half of the loss comes from unresolved V genes, and the rest has no known cause. Across this sample there are approximately 110,000 clones, with 85% to 90% seen only once. Of the sample, around 4.5% is held by the ten largest clones. The specimen sequenced was peripheral blood. These receptors were taken from a man aged 45-65 years with acute or convalescent COVID-19.

The rearrangement uses TRBV5-4 and TRBJ1-2; the match to TRBD1 covers 9 bases. CDR1 SGHNT and CDR2 YYREEE come from the germline V gene (reference sequence). V lost 2 bases to trimming and J lost 5 bases; unmatched junction nucleotides: 7. This CDR3 has 15 amino acids. CDR3 protein: CASSLPGQGFYGYTF. The CDR3 nucleotides read TGTGCCAGCAGCTTACCGGGACAGGGATTTTATGGCTACACCTTC.

J is TRBJ1-4 and V is TRBV5-1; tentative D call: TRBD1 (6 bases). CDR1 and CDR2 from the germline V gene are SGHRS and YFSETQ. V was pared by 5 bases and J by 3 bases, with 11 bases between. The CDR3 is 14 amino acids. The CDR3 DNA reads as TGCGCCAGCAGGTCAGGGGCCTCTAATGAAAAACTGTTTTTT. Residues: CASRSGASNEKLFF.

V is TRBV10-3 and J is TRBJ1-1; 9 bases agree with TRBD1. Germline-derived CDR1 and CDR2 are ENHRY and SYGVKD. This CDR3 is 14 amino acids long. With 2 bases clipped from V and 4 bases from J, the junction kept 2 bases outside the gene matches. DNA for the CDR3: TGTGCCATCAGTGAGGAGGACAGGGGCACTGAAGCTTTCTTT. Translated: CAISEEDRGTEAFF.

This chain links TRBV30 with TRBJ1-1; no firm D call. The CDR3 contains 13 residues. Germline CDR1 GTSNPN, CDR2 SVGIG (reference sequence). Trimming removed 4 bases from V and 4 bases from J, with 13 bases in between. CDR3 residues: CAWKVREGTEAFF. CDR3 nucleotide sequence: TGTGCCTGGAAGGTCCGGGAGGGCACTGAAGCTTTCTTT.

The V gene is TRBV5-4, the J gene TRBJ2-1; the D gene is possibly TRBD2 (5 bases). The germline CDR1 and CDR2 sequences are SGHNT and YYREEE (reference sequence). This CDR3 is 15 amino acids long. V lost 2 bases and J 4 bases, leaving 13 bases between the germline ends. CDR3 protein: CASSLSGSGYNEQFF. The DNA for the CDR3 is TGTGCCAGCAGCTTAAGCGGATCGGGGTACAATGAGCAGTTCTTC.

The chain employs TRBV5-6 and TRBJ2-1; D is unclear. The CDR3 has 14 amino acids. V gave up 0 bases and J gave up 4 bases, with 8 bases separating them. Looked up from germline, CDR1 is SGHDT and CDR2 is YYEEEE. The CDR3 loop is CASSLDTAYNEQFF. In DNA form, the CDR3 reads TGTGCCAGCAGCTTGGATACAGCTTACAATGAGCAGTTCTTC. Looking up the rest from reference TRBV5-6 and TRBJ2-1 gives the full variable domain: DAGVTQSPTHLIKTRGQQVTLRCSPKSGHDTVSWYQQALGQGPQFIFQYYEEEERQRGNFPDRFSGHQFPNYSSELNVNALLLGDSALYLCASSLDTAYNEQFFGPGTRLTVL.

This chain joins TRBV6-5 and TRBJ2-1; TRBD2 is a possible D gene (5 bases). The CDR3 length is 14 residues. Germline loops: CDR1 MNHEY, CDR2 SVGAGI. The ends were cut back, 8 bases at V and 0 bases at J, with 11 bases in the middle. CDR3 protein: CASAFSVSYNEQFF. The DNA of the CDR3 is TGTGCCAGCGCCTTTAGCGTCTCCTACAATGAGCAGTTCTTC.

The chain combines TRBV7-3 with TRBJ1-1, with D possibly TRBD1 on 6 matching bases. The CDR3 is 14 residues long. Trimming cost V 3 bases and J 0 bases, with 8 bases left between them. Germline V lookup: CDR1 SGHTA, CDR2 FQGTGA. CDR3 in DNA: TGTGCCAGCAGCTTGACAGGCTTGAACACTGAAGCTTTCTTT. This gives the protein CASSLTGLNTEAFF.

The chain carries TRBV7-8 and TRBJ2-5; 9 bases are a match to TRBD1. CDR3 size: 17 residues. The germline V gene has CDR1 SGHVS and CDR2 FQNEAQ. Trimming cost V 4 bases and J 5 bases; bases outside gene matches: 14. The CDR3 DNA reads as TGTGCCAGCAGCTCTTTCCGGGACAGGGAAATTCGGGAGACCCAGTACTTC. It is translated as CASSSFRDREIRETQYF.

CDR3 nucleotides: TGTGCTAGTGGTTTGGTACCCCCTGGGGAGCGGACGAACACCGGGGAGCTGTTTTTT. Protein: CASGLVPPGERTNTGELFF. This sequence joins TRBV12-5 and TRBJ2-2; TRBD2 is a possible D gene (5 bases). Germline assignment: CDR1 LGHNT and CDR2 FRNRAP. The CDR3 extends over 19 amino acids. Trimming left V 0 bases short and J 0 bases short, with 17 bases between.

This chain joins TRBV2 and TRBJ1-6; 8 bases line up with TRBD1. CDR3 length equals 14 residues. With V trimmed by 6 bases and J by 7 bases, 5 bases remained unmatched. Per germline, CDR1 SNHLY and CDR2 FYNNEI. In nucleotides, the CDR3 is TGTGCCAGCAGGGACCGGACAGGGAATTCACCCCTCCACTTT. It yields the protein CASRDRTGNSPLHF. The full variable domain, with the rest looked up from reference TRBV2 and TRBJ1-6, is EPEVTQTPSHQVTQMGQEVILRCVPISNHLYFYWYRQILGQKVEFLVSFYNNEISEKSEIFDDQFSVERPDGSNFTLKIRSTKLEDSAMYFCASRDRTGNSPLHFGNGTRLTVT.

The rearrangement uses TRBV30 and TRBJ2-6; D gene uncertain. CDR3 size: 13 residues. V lost 4 bases and J lost 0, with 4 bases in between. Germline CDR1 GTSNPN, CDR2 SVGIG (reference sequence). The CDR3 nucleotides are TGTGCCTGGAAACACTCTGGGGCCAACGTCCTGACTTTC. Translation: CAWKHSGANVLTF. Combining the CDR3 with reference TRBV30 and TRBJ2-6 gives the whole variable domain SQTIHQWPATLVQPVGSPLSLECTVEGTSNPNLYWYRQAAGRGLQLLFYSVGIGQISSEVPQNLSASRPQDRQFILSSKKLLLSDSGFYLCAWKHSGANVLTFGAGSRLTVL.

The chain joins TRBV11-2 to TRBJ2-2, with 10 positions matching TRBD2. Germline V gives CDR1 SGHAT, CDR2 FQNNGV. The CDR3 extends over 16 amino acids. Trimming took 4 bases from V and 6 from J; bases not matched to a gene: 8. DNA for the CDR3: TGTGCCAGCAGCTCCCACGGGACTAGCGTGGCCGGGGAGCTGTTTTTT. Translating gives CASSSHGTSVAGELFF.

The V and J genes are TRBV11-3 and TRBJ2-7; 7 nucleotides line up with TRBD2. V dropped 3 bases and J dropped 5; count of bases not matched to a gene: 4. The CDR3 spans 13 residues. The germline gives CDR1 SGHNT, CDR2 YENEEA. In DNA form, the CDR3 reads TGTGCCAGCAGCTTCCCGGGGAGGGACGAGCAGTACTTC. Translation: CASSFPGRDEQYF.

The chain carries TRBV11-3 and TRBJ2-1; TRBD2 agrees at 8 bases. V gave up 1 base and J gave up 9 bases; unmatched junction bases: 2. Germline CDR1 and CDR2: SGHNT and YENEEA. The CDR3 loop spans 13 amino acids. CDR3 loop: CASSLVREVEQFF. The CDR3, as DNA: TGTGCCAGCAGCTTAGTGCGGGAGGTTGAGCAGTTCTTC. The full variable domain, rest sourced from reference TRBV11-3 and TRBJ2-1, is EAGVVQSPRYKIIEKKQPVAFWCNPISGHNTLYWYLQNLGQGPELLIRYENEEAVDDSQLPKDRFSAERLKGVDSTLKIQPAELGDSAVYLCASSLVREVEQFFGPGTRLTVL.

The CDR3 protein is CSATGQVSADTQYF. CDR3 bases: TGCAGCGCTACCGGACAGGTCTCTGCAGATACGCAGTATTTT. The rearrangement links TRBV29-1 to TRBJ2-3; TRBD1 aligns across 7 bases. Trimming removed 7 bases from V and 4 bases from J; junction bases left unmatched: 11. The CDR3 has 14 amino acids. Germline V CDR1 and CDR2: SQVTM, ANQGSEA.

This chain joins TRBV7-6 and TRBJ2-1; 10 bases match TRBD2. The CDR3 runs 15 residues. V shed 1 base and J 11 bases; nucleotides not matched to a gene: 8. CDR1 and CDR2 from the germline V gene are SGHVS and FNYEAQ. CDR3 sequence reads: CASSLGTSGIVQQFF. The CDR3 nucleotides are TGTGCCAGCAGCTTAGGAACTAGCGGGATCGTGCAGCAGTTCTTC.

The rearrangement joins TRBV27 to TRBJ2-2; D not resolved. The CDR3 is 13 residues long. Trimming stripped 2 bases from V and 5 bases from J, with 6 bases between. CDR1 is MNHEY, CDR2 SMNVEV, per germline (reference sequence). As DNA, the CDR3 is TGTGCCAGCAGTTTACAACAGACCGGGGAGCTGTTTTTT. It encodes CASSLQQTGELFF.

This chain connects TRBV10-1 to TRBJ1-2, with D possibly matching TRBD1 (5 bases). Germline-derived CDR1 and CDR2 are WNHNN and SYGVQD (reference sequence). CDR3 size: 15 residues. Trimming stripped 0 bases from V and 5 bases from J, with 13 bases between. As DNA, the CDR3 is TGCGCCAGCAGTGAGTCGACCAGGGTGCGGTATGGCTACACCTTC. This codes for CASSESTRVRYGYTF.

About this clone itself: At one of its ends the junction is not consistent with the germline gene, which may arise from a read error. This chain connects TRBV25-1 to TRBJ1-2; 7 nucleotides align to TRBD1. This CDR3 has 13 residues. CDR1 and CDR2 from the germline V gene are MGHDK and SYGVNS. CDR3 sequence: CASSVADRFPLHF. CDR3 sequence (DNA): TGTGCCAGCAGTGTAGCGGACAGGTTTCCTCTTCACTTC.